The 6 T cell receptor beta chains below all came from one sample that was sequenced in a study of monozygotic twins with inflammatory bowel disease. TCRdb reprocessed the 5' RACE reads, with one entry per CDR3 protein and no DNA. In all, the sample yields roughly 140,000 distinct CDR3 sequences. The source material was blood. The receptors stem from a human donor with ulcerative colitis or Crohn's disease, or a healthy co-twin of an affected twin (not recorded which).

CDR3 sequence reads: CASSSLAGGRDTQYF. The chain combines TRBV6-1 with TRBJ2-3; TCRdb picks TRBD2, but there is no DNA to check that call. Germline loops: CDR1 MNHNS, CDR2 SASEGT. The CDR3 spans 15 residues.

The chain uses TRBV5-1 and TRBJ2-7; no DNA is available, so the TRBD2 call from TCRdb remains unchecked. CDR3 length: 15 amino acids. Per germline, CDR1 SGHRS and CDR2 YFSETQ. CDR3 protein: CASSPGLAGDYEQYF. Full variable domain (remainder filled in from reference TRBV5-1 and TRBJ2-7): KAGVTQTPRYLIKTRGQQVTLSCSPISGHRSVSWYQQTPGQGLQFLFEYFSETQRNKGNFPGRFSGRQFSNSRSEMNVSTLELGDSALYLCASSPGLAGDYEQYFGPGTRLTVT.

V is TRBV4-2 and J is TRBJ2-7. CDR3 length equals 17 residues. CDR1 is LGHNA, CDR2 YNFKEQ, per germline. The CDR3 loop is CASSQSTNGGITYEQYF.

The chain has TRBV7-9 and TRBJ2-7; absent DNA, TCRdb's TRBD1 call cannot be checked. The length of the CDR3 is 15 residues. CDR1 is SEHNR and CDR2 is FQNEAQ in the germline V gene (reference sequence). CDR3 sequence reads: CASSLERGVSYEQYF.

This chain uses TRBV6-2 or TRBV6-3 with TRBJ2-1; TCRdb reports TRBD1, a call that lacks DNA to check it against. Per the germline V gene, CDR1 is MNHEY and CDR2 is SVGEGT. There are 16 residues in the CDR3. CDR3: CASSYTGGGSYNEQFF.

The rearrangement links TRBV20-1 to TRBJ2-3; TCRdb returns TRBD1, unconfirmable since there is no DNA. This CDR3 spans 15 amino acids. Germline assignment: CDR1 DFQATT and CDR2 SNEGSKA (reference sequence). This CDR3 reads CSARDSNGGTDTQYF.